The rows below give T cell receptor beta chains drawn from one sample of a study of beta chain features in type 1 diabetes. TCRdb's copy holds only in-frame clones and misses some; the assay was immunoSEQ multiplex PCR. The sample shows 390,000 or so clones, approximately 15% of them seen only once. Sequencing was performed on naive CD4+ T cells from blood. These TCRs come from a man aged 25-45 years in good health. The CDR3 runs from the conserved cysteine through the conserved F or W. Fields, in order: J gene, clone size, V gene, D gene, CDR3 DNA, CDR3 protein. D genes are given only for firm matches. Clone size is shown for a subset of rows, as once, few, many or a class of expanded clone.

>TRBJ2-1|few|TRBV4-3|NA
TGCGCCAGCAGCCAAGGCACCCAAAGACTAGTTTTACAGTTCTTC
CASSQGTQRLVLQFF
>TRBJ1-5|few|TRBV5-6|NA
TGTGCCAGCAGCCTCGGACAGTCGAGTCAGCCCCAGCATTTT
CASSLGQSSQPQHF
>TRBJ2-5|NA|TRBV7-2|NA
TGTGCCAGCAGCTCCGATAGCGAGGAGACCCAGTACTTC
CASSSDSEETQYF
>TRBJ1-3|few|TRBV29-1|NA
TGCAGCGTTCGAGGGGGAAGTGGAAACACCATATATTTT
CSVRGGSGNTIYF
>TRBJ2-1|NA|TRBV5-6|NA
TGTGCCAGCAGCTTGTTTGGGACACCCAACGGGGAGTTCTTC
CASSLFGTPNGEFF
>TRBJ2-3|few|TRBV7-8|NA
TGTGCCAGCAGCTCAATCCCCCGGGGACGTTGGGCAGATACGCAGTATTTT
CASSSIPRGRWADTQYF
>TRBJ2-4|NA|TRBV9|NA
TGTGCCAGCAGCCCCCTAGGACAGAAAAACATTCAGTACTTC
CASSPLGQKNIQYF
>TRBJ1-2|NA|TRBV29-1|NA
TGCAGCATCAGGGTGGGCCATGGCTACACCTTC
CSIRVGHGYTF
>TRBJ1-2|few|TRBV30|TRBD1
TGTGCCTGGAGGTTGACAGGGGGCAATGGCTACACCTTC
CAWRLTGGNGYTF
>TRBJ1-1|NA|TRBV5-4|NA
TGTGCCAGCAGCTTGGGTTGGGAAGCTTTCTTT
CASSLGWEAFF
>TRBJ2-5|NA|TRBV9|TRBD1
TGTGCCAGCAGCGCCGACAGGGGGCGGGAGACCCAGTACTTC
CASSADRGRETQYF
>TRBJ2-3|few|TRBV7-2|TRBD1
TGTGCCAGCAGCTCGGGACAGGGTAACACAGATACGCAGTATTTT
CASSSGQGNTDTQYF
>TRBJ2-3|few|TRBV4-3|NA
TGCGCCAGCAGCCTACTGGGGCAGGATACGCAGTATTTT
CASSLLGQDTQYF
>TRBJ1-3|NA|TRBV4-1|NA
TGCGCCAGCAGCCTTTCGACTGGAAACACCATATATTTT
CASSLSTGNTIYF
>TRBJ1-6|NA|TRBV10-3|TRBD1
TGTGCCACAACCGGGACAGGGGACTCACCCCTCCACTTT
CATTGTGDSPLHF
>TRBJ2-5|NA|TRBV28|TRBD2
TGTGCCAGCAGTTCCCCACTCGGGGGGGCTAAAGAGACCCAGTACTTC
CASSSPLGGAKETQYF
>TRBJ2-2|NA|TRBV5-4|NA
TGTGCCAGCAGCCCCCGTACCCGAGCGGACACCGGGGAGCTGTTTTTT
CASSPRTRADTGELFF
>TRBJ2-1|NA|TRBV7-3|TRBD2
TGTGCCAGCAGCTTGGGCGGGAGGGCCAAATATGAGCAGTTCTTC
CASSLGGRAKYEQFF
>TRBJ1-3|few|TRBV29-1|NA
TGCAGCGTGTCTGTCTCTGGAAACACCATATATTTT
CSVSVSGNTIYF
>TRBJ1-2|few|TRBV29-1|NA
TGCAGCGTGAAACCGGCTATCTATGGCTACACCTTC
CSVKPAIYGYTF
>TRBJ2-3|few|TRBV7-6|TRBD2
TGTGCCAGCAGCTTAGCGCCAAGCGGGAGCCCAGATACGCAGTATTTT
CASSLAPSGSPDTQYF
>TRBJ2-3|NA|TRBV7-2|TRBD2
TGTGCCAGCACCTTCGGGACTAGCGGCCCAGATACGCAGTATTTT
CASTFGTSGPDTQYF
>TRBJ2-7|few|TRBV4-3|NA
TGCGCCAGCAGCCAGGGCCAGGGTACCGAGCAGTACTTC
CASSQGQGTEQYF
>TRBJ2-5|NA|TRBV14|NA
TGTGCCAGCAGCCAAGAGGCATCGGGGGAGACCCAGTACTTC
CASSQEASGETQYF
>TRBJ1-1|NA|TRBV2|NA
TGTGCCAGCAGTGAAGACGGGGGGACAGAAGCTTTCTTT
CASSEDGGTEAFF
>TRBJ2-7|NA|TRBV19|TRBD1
TGTGCCAGTAGTATGAACAGGGGCGACGAGCAGTACTTC
CASSMNRGDEQYF
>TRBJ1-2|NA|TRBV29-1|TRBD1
TGCAGCGGGACAGGGGACTATGGCTACACCTTC
CSGTGDYGYTF
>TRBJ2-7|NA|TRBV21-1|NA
TGTGCCGGAACGATTGGTACCTACGAGCAGTACTTC
CAGTIGTYEQYF
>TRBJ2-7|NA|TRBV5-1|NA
TGCGCCAGCAGCCGAGTAGGGGGTGTATCCTACGAGCAGTACTTC
CASSRVGGVSYEQYF
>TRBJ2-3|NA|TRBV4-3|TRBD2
TGCGCCAGCAGCCTTCTAGCGGGGGGTCCCTCCCCCCCCACAGATACGCAGTATTTT
CASSLLAGGPSPPTDTQYF
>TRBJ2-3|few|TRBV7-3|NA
TGTGCCAGCAGCTTACTCGGATCTAGCACAGATACGCAGTATTTT
CASSLLGSSTDTQYF
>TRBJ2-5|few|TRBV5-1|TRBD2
TGCGCCAGCAGCATGCTGACTAGCGGGAGTGGGGAGACCCAGTACTTC
CASSMLTSGSGETQYF
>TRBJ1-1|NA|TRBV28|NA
TGTGCCAGCAGCGCCGACGCGAACACTGAAGCTTTCTTT
CASSADANTEAFF
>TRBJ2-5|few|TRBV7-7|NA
TGTGCTAGCAGCCCGGTGTCAGGGGCCCCTTCAGAGACCCAGTACTTC
CASSPVSGAPSETQYF
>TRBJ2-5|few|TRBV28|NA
TGTGCCAGCAGACAGGGCTCCCGGGAGACCCAGTACTTC
CASRQGSRETQYF
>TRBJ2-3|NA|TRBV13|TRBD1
TGTGCCAGCAGCTCAAGGACAGGGGGAATGGATACGCAGTATTTT
CASSSRTGGMDTQYF
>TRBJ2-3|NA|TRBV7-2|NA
TGTGCCAGCAGCTTACGCTCCGGGAGCTTCTCCGGGGTGGCGCAGTATTTT
CASSLRSGSFSGVAQYF
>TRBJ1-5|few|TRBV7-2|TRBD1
TGTGCCAGCAGCGCGGGACAGGGGTATCAGCCCCAGCATTTT
CASSAGQGYQPQHF
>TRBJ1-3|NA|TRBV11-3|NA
TGTGCCAGCAGCTCGGGACCGACTGGAAACACCATATATTTT
CASSSGPTGNTIYF
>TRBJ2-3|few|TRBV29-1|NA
TGCAGCGTTCTAGCAGCTAGCACAGATACGCAGTATTTT
CSVLAASTDTQYF
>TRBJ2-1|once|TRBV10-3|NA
TGTGCCATCAGTGAGTCCGAGGCGGGATGGTACAATGAGCAGTTCTTC
CAISESEAGWYNEQFF
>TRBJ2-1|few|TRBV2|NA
TGTGCCAGCATAGCTAATGAGCAGTTCTTC
CASIANEQFF
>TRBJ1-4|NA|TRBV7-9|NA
TGTGCCAGCAACCCTCGGGGTGCCAGTAATGAAAAACTGTTTTTT
CASNPRGASNEKLFF
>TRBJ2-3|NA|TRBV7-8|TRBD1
TGTGCCAGCGAACAGGGGGCCAGCACAGATACGCAGTATTTT
CASEQGASTDTQYF
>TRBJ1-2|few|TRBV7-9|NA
TGTGCCAGCAGCCCAAGTGGGCGGGAGCGTGGCTACACCTTC
CASSPSGRERGYTF
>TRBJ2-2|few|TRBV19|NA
TGTGCCAGTAGGACCCGACAGTACGGGGAGCTGTTTTTT
CASRTRQYGELFF
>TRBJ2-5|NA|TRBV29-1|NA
TGCAGCGTTGATTTGGGGGCAGTAAGGGGAGAGACCCAGTACTTC
CSVDLGAVRGETQYF
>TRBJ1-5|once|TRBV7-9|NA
TGTGCCAGCAGCTTAGCGGACGGTAATCAGCCCCAGCATTTT
CASSLADGNQPQHF
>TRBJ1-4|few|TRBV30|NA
TGTGCCTGGAGCGTCGGGGGGCTAGGAGAAAAACTGTTTTTT
CAWSVGGLGEKLFF
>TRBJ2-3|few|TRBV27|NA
TGTGCCAGCATGACCACAGATACGCAGTATTTT
CASMTTDTQYF
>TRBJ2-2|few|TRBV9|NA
TGTGCCAGCAGCGTCTTAGATGCATACACCGGGGAGCTGTTTTTT
CASSVLDAYTGELFF
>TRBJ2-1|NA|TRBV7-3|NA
TGTGCCAGCAGCTTAAGTATCACGGAGTCGTACAATGAGCAGTTCTTC
CASSLSITESYNEQFF
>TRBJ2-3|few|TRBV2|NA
TGTGCCAGCAGGTTCGACAGAGACTATAGCACAGATACGCAGTATTTT
CASRFDRDYSTDTQYF